The clone carrying this T cell receptor (beta chain) occurred many times. This sample stems from a study of PD-1 blockade in classical Hodgkin lymphoma. Brentuximab vedotin exposure varied, and every patient relapsed after autologous stem cell transplantation. Only in-frame clones appear in the TCRdb table, and some are missing; sequencing was by immunoSEQ multiplex PCR. The sample holds approximately 160,000 clones, 78% seen once. The TCR originated in a human donor with classical Hodgkin lymphoma. This sample comprised peripheral blood mononuclear cells (PBMCs), obtained before the second cycle of nivolumab.

In nucleotides, the CDR3 is TGCGCCAGCAGTGAGCCGGGCCTTTCCTACGAGCAGTACTTC. Its translation: CASSEPGLSYEQYF. The chain joins TRBV10-2 to TRBJ2-7; D gene unclear. Trimming took off 2 bases at V and 1 base at J, with 9 bases between the two ends. This CDR3 has 14 amino acids. Per the germline V gene, CDR1 is WSHSY and CDR2 is SAAADI.